This TCR beta chain comes out of a study of OX40 agonist ivuxolimab in advanced cancers. Study-wide context: Ivuxolimab, which targeted the costimulatory receptor OX40 (CD134), was an agonistic, fully human IgG2 monoclonal antibody. Intravenous ivuxolimab was administered to patients every 2 weeks at six dose levels: 0.01, 0.1, 0.3, 1.5, 3 and 10 mg/kg. Of the approximately 50 dose-escalation patients, hepatocellular carcinoma was present in around 19, melanoma in some 15, renal cell carcinoma in 9 and head and neck cancer in 9. In the dose-escalation cohort, 82.7% of patients were male, and the mean age was around 60 years, with a range of about 20 to 79. Prior anti-PD-1, anti-PD-L1 or anti-CTLA-4 therapy was permitted, and approximately 40% of dose-escalation patients had received checkpoint inhibitors. Partial responses were achieved by three dose-escalation patients, of whom one had hepatocellular carcinoma and two had cutaneous melanoma. Peripheral TCRbeta sequencing aimed to test whether ivuxolimab altered TCR sequence diversity and caused clonal T-cell expansion. The monotherapy dose-escalation portion (N of about 52 patients) of the phase I ivuxolimab trial is reported in the paper.

For sequencing of the TCRbeta CDR3 region, genomic DNA was extracted from the sorted cells. The immunoSEQ Assay was used for sequencing of TCRbeta CDR3 regions. TCRdb took over this immuneACCESS table, retaining in-frame rearrangements with V and J assigned. Such tables are incomplete; in checked studies, under half of the missing clones stem from an unresolved V gene, and the remainder is unexplained. For this sample the table gives approximately 30,000 clones, of which 81% were detected only once. Of the sample, about 1.3% is held by the ten largest clones. Notes on this clone: The antigen this receptor binds is unknown. Base-call qualities are not available, and no considerably larger clone is one nucleotide away.

The CDR3 holds 16 amino acids from the cysteine to the phenylalanine. Of the read, only the CDR3 DNA is kept; its 48 bases are in frame from base 1. The germline V and J ends show losses of 3 bases and 8 bases respectively, and no gene match explains 8 bases of the junction. The germline V gene yields SGHTA for CDR1 and FQGNSA for CDR2. The trial excluded patients who had a history of autoimmune disease or were on systemic immunosuppression. Peripheral blood for TCR sequencing was drawn from every dose cohort at baseline, at cycle 4 day 1 and at cycle 7 day 1. The samples were drawn from a first-in-human, open-label, multicenter phase I dose-escalation trial of ivuxolimab. The trial enrolled adults with locally advanced or metastatic head and neck squamous cell, hepatocellular, melanoma or renal cell carcinoma. Before TCR sequencing, CD4+ T cells and CD8+ T cells from peripheral blood were sorted into separate populations.

What the research found in general, with its limitations: In the 0.1-3.0 mg/kg groups, partial responders were among the patients with the lowest normalized peripheral clonal expansion, particularly in CD8+ T cells. Which antigens the clonally expanded peripheral T cells were specific for was not determined. Low levels of normalized T-cell clonal expansion were also seen in some patients who did not respond. After ivuxolimab, expanded clones were on average more numerous among CD8+ T cells than among CD4+ T cells. At doses of 0.1 to 3.0 mg/kg, clonal expansion of both CD4+ and CD8+ T cells in blood was seen between baseline and week 6.

The origin of this receptor is an adult with an advanced solid tumor such as melanoma, head and neck, liver or kidney cancer. The material sequenced was CD4+ or CD8+ T cells sorted from blood, taken in a trial of the OX40 agonist ivuxolimab. Recombination linked TRBV7-2 to TRBJ2-1; TRBD2 fits 12 bases in the junction. The CDR3: CASSFYTSGGLDEQFF. The bases are TGTGCCAGCAGCTTTTATACTAGCGGGGGGCTGGATGAGCAGTTCTTC.